This T cell receptor (beta chain) was sequenced during a study of blood T cell repertoires in COVID-19. From germline, CDR1 is MNHEY and CDR2 SVGAGI. Germline trimming cut 2 bases from V and 8 bases from J; bases unmatched to any gene: 2. This CDR3 spans 14 amino acids. Original data processing: Quantification of nucleated cells was approximated via reference gene primer amplification. Here immunoSEQ multiplex PCR was the method, and the copy in TCRdb shows in-frame clones only, minus some. V and J calls and clone size are copied from that table; D and trimming were computed from the DNA. The top ten clones hold 1.1% to 1.5% of a sample with around 110,000 clones, about 85% of them seen once. This clone came up once.

Sequenced sample: peripheral blood. This TCR derives from a man in his forties or fifties with acute or convalescent COVID-19. The chain links TRBV6-5 to TRBJ1-4; TRBD1 aligns across 10 bases. CDR3 DNA: TGTGCCAGCAGTTACGACAGGGGGCGGGAAAAACTGTTTTTT. It yields the protein CASSYDRGREKLFF.